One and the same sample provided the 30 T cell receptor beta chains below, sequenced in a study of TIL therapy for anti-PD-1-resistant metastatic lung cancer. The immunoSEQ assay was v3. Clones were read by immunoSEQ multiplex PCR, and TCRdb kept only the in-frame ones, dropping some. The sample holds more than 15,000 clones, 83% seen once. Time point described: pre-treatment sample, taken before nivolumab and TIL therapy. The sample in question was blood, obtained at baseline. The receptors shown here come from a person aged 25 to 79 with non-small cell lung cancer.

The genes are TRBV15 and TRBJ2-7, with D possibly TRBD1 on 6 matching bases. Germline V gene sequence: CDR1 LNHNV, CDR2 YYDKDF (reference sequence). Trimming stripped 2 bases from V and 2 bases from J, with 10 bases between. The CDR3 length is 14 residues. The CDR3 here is CATSRTGITYEQYF. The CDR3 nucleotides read TGTGCCACCAGCAGAACAGGGATCACCTACGAGCAGTACTTC.

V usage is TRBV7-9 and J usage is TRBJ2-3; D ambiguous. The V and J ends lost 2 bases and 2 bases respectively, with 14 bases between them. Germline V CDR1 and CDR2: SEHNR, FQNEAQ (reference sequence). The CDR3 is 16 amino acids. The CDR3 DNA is TGTGCCAGCAGCTTACAGAGTAGGATCTCCACAGATACGCAGTATTTT. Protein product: CASSLQSRISTDTQYF.

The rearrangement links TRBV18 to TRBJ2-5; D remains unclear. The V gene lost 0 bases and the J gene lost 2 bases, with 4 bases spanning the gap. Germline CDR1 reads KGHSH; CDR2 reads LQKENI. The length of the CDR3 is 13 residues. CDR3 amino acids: CASSPPGQETQYF. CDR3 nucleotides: TGTGCCAGCTCACCACCGGGACAAGAGACCCAGTACTTC.

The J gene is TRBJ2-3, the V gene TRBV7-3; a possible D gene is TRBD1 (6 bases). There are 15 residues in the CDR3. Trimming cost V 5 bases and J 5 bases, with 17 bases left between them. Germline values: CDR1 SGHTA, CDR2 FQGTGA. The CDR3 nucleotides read TGTGCCAGCAGCCCAACAGGGCCCGGTGGAGATACGCAGTATTTT. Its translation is CASSPTGPGGDTQYF.

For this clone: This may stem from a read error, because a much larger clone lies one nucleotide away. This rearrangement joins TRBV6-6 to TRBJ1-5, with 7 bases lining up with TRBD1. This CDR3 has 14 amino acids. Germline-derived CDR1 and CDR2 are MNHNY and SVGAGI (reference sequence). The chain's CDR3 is CAISTGDSNQPQHF. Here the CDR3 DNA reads TGTGCCATCAGTACAGGGGATAGCAATCAGCCCCAGCATTTT.

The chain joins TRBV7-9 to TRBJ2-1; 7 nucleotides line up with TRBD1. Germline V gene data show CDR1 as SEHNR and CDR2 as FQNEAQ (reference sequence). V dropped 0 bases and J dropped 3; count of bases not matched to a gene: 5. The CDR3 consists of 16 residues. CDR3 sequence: CASSLAERGLYNEQFF. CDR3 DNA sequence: TGTGCCAGCAGCTTAGCGGAAAGGGGGCTCTACAATGAGCAGTTCTTC.

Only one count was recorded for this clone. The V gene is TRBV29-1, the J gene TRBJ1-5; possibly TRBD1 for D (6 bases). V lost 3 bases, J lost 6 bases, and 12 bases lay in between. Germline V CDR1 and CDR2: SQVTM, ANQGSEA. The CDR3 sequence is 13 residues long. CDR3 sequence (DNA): TGCAGCGTTGAGGGGGGGGCGGGTCAGCCCCAGCATTTT. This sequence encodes CSVEGGAGQPQHF. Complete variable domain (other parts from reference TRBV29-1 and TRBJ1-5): SAVISQKPSRDICQRGTSLTIQCQVDSQVTMMFWYRQQPGQSLTLIATANQGSEATYESGFVIDKFPISRPNLTFSTLTVSNMSPEDSSIYLCSVEGGAGQPQHFGDGTRLSIL.

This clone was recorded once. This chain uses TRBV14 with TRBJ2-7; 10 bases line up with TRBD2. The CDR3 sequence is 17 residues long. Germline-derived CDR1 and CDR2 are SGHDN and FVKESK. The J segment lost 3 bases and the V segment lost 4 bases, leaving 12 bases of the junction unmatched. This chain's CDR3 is CASSPGLAASERYEQYF. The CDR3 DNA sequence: TGTGCCAGCAGCCCAGGACTAGCGGCTTCAGAACGCTACGAGCAGTACTTC.

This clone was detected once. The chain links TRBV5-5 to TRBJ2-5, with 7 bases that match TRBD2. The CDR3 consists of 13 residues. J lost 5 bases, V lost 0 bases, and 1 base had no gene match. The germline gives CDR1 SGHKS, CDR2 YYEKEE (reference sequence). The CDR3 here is CASSLAGGETQYF. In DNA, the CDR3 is TGTGCCAGCAGCTTGGCCGGGGGGGAGACCCAGTACTTC.

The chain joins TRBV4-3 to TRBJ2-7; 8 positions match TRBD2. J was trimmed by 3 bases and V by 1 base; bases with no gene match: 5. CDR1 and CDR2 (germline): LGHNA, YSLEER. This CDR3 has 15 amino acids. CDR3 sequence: CASSQAGGGFYEQYF. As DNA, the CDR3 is TGCGCCAGCAGCCAAGCTGGCGGGGGGTTCTACGAGCAGTACTTC.

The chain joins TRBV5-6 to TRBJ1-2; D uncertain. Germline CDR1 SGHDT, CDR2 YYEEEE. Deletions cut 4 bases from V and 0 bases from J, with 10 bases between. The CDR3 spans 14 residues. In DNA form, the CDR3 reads TGTGCCAGCAGCCCAGTTGGTTCTAACTATGGCTACACCTTC. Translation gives CASSPVGSNYGYTF.

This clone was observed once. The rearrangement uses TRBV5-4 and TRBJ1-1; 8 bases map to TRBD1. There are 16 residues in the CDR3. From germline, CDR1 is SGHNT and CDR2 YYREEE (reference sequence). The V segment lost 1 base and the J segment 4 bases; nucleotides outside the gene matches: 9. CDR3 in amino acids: CASSLLGQGAGTEAFF. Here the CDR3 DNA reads TGTGCCAGCAGCTTGTTGGGGCAGGGGGCCGGCACTGAAGCTTTCTTT.

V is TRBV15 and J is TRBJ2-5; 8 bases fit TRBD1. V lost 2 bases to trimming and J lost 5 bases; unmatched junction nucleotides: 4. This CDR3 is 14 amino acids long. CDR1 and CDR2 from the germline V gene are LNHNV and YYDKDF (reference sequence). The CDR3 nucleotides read TGTGCCACCAGCAGATCGACAGGGGCGGAGACCCAGTACTTC. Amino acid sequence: CATSRSTGAETQYF.

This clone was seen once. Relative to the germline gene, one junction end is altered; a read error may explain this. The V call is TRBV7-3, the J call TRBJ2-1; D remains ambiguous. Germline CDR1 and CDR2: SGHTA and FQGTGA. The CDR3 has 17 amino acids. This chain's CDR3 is CASSLTPDISSYNEQFF. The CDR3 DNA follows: TGTGCCAGCAGCCTAACCCCCGACATAAGCTCCTACAATGAGCAGTTCTTC.

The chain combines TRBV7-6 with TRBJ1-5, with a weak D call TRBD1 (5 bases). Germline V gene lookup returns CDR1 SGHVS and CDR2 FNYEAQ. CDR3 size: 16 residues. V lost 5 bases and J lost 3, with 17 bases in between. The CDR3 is CASSQGQTGDNQPQHF. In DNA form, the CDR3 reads TGTGCCAGCAGCCAGGGTCAAACGGGGGACAATCAGCCCCAGCATTTT. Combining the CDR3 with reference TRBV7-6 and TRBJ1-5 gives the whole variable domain GAGVSQSPRYKVTKRGQDVALRCDPISGHVSLYWYRQALGQGPEFLTYFNYEAQQDKSGLPNDRFSAERPEGSISTLTIQRTEQRDSAMYRCASSQGQTGDNQPQHFGDGTRLSIL.

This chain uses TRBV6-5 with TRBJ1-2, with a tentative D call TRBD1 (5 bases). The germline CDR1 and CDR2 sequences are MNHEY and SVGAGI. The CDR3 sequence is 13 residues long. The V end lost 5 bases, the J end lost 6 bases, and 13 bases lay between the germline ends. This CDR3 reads CASSTSNRNGYTF. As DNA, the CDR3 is TGTGCCAGCAGTACTTCCAACAGGAATGGCTACACCTTC.

The CDR3 DNA is TGTGCCAGTAGTATTCAGGGGGTGGGCACCGGGGAGCTGTTTTTT. This translates into CASSIQGVGTGELFF. The chain uses TRBV19 and TRBJ2-2; 7 bases fit TRBD1. The length of the CDR3 is 15 residues. Losses at the gene ends were 3 bases for V and 4 bases for J; bases not matched to a gene: 5. Per the germline V gene, CDR1 is LNHDA and CDR2 is SQIVND (reference sequence).

CDR3: CSVGGGLLAGATDTQYF. CDR3 bases: TGCAGCGTGGGAGGGGGCCTTCTAGCGGGAGCGACAGATACGCAGTATTTT. J is TRBJ2-3 and V is TRBV29-1, with TRBD2 identical over 10 bases. The CDR3 has 17 residues. CDR1 and CDR2 (germline): SQVTM, ANQGSEA. The V segment lost 6 bases and the J segment 3 bases; nucleotides outside the gene matches: 15.

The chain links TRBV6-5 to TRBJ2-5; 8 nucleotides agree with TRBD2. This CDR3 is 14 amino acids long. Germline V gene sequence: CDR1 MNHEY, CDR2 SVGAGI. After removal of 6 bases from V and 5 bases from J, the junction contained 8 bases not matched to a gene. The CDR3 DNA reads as TGTGCCAGCAGAAAAGGACTAGCAGGCGAGACCCAGTACTTC. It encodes CASRKGLAGETQYF.

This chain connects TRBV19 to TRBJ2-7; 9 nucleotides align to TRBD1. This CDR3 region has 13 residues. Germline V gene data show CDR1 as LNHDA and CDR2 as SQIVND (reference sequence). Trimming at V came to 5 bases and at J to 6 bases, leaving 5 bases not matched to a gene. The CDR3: CASSAGTGIEQYF. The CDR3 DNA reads TGTGCCAGTAGTGCCGGGACAGGGATCGAGCAGTACTTC. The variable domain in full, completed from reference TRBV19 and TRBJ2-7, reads DGGITQSPKYLFRKEGQNVTLSCEQNLNHDAMYWYRQDPGQGLRLIYYSQIVNDFQKGDIAEGYSVSREKKESFPLTVTSAQKNPTAFYLCASSAGTGIEQYFGPGTRLTVT.

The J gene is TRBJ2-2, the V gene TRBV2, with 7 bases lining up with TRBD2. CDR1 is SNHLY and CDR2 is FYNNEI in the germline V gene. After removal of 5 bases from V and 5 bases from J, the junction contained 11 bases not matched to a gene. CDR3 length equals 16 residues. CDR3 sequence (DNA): TGTGCCAGCAGTAAAACCGGGACTACCGAAACCGGGGAGCTGTTTTTT. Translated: CASSKTGTTETGELFF. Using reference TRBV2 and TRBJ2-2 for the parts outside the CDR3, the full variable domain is EPEVTQTPSHQVTQMGQEVILRCVPISNHLYFYWYRQILGQKVEFLVSFYNNEISEKSEIFDDQFSVERPDGSNFTLKIRSTKLEDSAMYFCASSKTGTTETGELFFGEGSRLTVL.

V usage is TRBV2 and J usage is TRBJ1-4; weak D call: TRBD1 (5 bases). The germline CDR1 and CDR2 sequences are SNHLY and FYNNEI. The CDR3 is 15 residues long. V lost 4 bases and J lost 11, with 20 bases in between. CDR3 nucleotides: TGTGCCAGCAGTGCACCCGGGGCTCGGGTGTGGAAACTGTTTTTT. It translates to CASSAPGARVWKLFF.

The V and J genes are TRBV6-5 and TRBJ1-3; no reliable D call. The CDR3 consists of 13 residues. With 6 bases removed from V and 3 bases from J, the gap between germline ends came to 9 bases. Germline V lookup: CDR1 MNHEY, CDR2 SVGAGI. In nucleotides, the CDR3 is TGTGCCAGCAGAGGTATAGGTGGAAACACCATATATTTT. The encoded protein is CASRGIGGNTIYF.

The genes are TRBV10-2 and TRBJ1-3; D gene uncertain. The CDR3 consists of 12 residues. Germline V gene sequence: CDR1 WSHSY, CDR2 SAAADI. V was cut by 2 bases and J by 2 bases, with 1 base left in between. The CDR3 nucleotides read TGCGCCAGCAGTGAGACTGGAAACACCATATATTTT. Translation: CASSETGNTIYF.

CDR3 DNA sequence: TGTGCCAGCAGCGAAGTAGGAGGTGAGCAGTTCTTC. Translating it yields CASSEVGGEQFF. V gene TRBV11-1 combines with J gene TRBJ2-1; tentative D call: TRBD2 (5 bases). The CDR3 has 12 residues. V lost 5 bases and J lost 9, with 11 bases in between. Germline loops: CDR1 SGHAT, CDR2 FQDESV (reference sequence). Looking up the rest from reference TRBV11-1 and TRBJ2-1 gives the full variable domain: EAEVAQSPRYKITEKSQAVAFWCDPISGHATLYWYRQILGQGPELLVQFQDESVVDDSQLPKDRFSAERLKGVDSTLKIQPAELGDSAMYLCASSEVGGEQFFGPGTRLTVL.

CDR3 sequence: CASSVESGSSYEQYF. In nucleotides, the CDR3 is TGTGCCAGCAGCGTAGAATCGGGCAGCTCCTACGAGCAGTACTTC. This chain links TRBV9 with TRBJ2-7, with D unclear. Per the germline V gene, CDR1 is SGDLS and CDR2 is YYNGEE. The length of the CDR3 is 15 residues. Trimming removed 0 bases at V and 0 bases at J, with 10 bases between.

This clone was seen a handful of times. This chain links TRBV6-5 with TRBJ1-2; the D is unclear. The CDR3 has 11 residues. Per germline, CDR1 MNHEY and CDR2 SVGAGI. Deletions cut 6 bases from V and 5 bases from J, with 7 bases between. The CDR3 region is CASRFSYGYTF. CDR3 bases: TGTGCCAGCAGGTTTAGTTATGGCTACACCTTC.

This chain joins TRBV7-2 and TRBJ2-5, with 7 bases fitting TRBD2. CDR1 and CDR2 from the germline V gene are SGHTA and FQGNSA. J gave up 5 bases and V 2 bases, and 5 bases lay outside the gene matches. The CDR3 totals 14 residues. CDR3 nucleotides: TGTGCCAGCAGCTTATCCGGCGGGAGTGAGACCCAGTACTTC. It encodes CASSLSGGSETQYF. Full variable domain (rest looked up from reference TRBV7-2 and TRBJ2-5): GAGVSQSPSNKVTEKGKDVELRCDPISGHTALYWYRQSLGQGLEFLIYFQGNSAPDKSGLPSDRFSAERTGGSVSTLTIQRTQQEDSAVYLCASSLSGGSETQYFGPGTRLLVL.

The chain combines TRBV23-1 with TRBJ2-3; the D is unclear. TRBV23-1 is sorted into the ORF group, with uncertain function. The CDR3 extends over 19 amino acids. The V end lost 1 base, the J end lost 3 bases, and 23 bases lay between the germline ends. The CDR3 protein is CASSQCEYACRKGTDTQYF. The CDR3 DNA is TGCGCCAGCAGTCAATGTGAGTACGCATGCCGAAAGGGTACAGATACGCAGTATTTT.

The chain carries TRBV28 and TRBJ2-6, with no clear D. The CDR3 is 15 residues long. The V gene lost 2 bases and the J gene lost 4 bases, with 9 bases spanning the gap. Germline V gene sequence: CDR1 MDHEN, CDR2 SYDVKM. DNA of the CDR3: TGTGCCAGCAGTTTAAAAGCAACCGGGGCCAACGTCCTGACTTTC. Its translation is CASSLKATGANVLTF.